The rows below give T cell receptor beta chains drawn from one sample of a study of CD8 T cells in ankylosing spondylitis. MiXCR, applied by TCRdb to the 5' RACE reads, yields one record per CDR3 protein. Of 250,000 to 400,000 distinct CDR3 sequences listed, 11% were seen once; the top ten hold 8% to 9.5%. What was sequenced was blood, either unsorted or a sorted T cell fraction (not recorded which). The source of these receptors is a female donor with ankylosing spondylitis or in good health (not recorded which). The CDR3 runs from the conserved cysteine through the conserved F or W. A D gene is named only where the DNA matches it firmly. Size values are once, few and many counts, or a class for expanded clones, and some rows have none.

abundance,v_gene,j_gene,d_gene,CDR3nt,CDR3aa
many,TRBV5-1,TRBJ2-7,TRBD1,TGCGCCAGCAGTTCGACAGGGAAATCTCTCTACGAGCAGTACTTC,CASSSTGKSLYEQYF
few,TRBV19,TRBJ2-3,TRBD1,TGTGCCAGTAGGACAACAGGGGGCGCGGGCACAGATACGCAGTATTTT,CASRTTGGAGTDTQYF
many,TRBV27,TRBJ2-7,TRBD2,TGTGCCAGCAGTTTGGCTCGGGGGGGCCTTCACGAGCAGTACTTC,CASSLARGGLHEQYF
many,TRBV15,TRBJ2-3,TRBD2,TGTGCCACCAGTCCTGGACTAGCGGGAGCAGATACGCAGTATTTT,CATSPGLAGADTQYF
few,TRBV14,TRBJ2-2,-,TGTGCCAGCAGCCAAGTTTACACCGGGGAGCTGTTTTTT,CASSQVYTGELFF
few,TRBV7-9,TRBJ2-2,TRBD1,TGTGCCAGCAGCCTTACAGGGGCCGTTTCGAACACCGGGGAGCTGTTTTTT,CASSLTGAVSNTGELFF
many,TRBV6-1,TRBJ1-5,-,TGTGCCAGTGGAGAAAGGGGGGGGGGCAATCAGCCCCAGCATTTT,CASGERGGGNQPQHF
-,TRBV12-3/TRBV12-4,TRBJ1-5,TRBD1,TGTGCCAGCAGGAGACAGGGGGGAAGCAATCAGCCCCAGCATTTT,CASRRQGGSNQPQHF
few,TRBV6-2/TRBV6-3,TRBJ2-2,-,TGTGCCAGCAAGGGGGGCCGGCCCGGGGAGCTGTTTTTT,CASKGGRPGELFF
many,TRBV27,TRBJ1-1,-,TGTGCCAGCAGTTTATCTGTGACGGGGAGGACTGAAGCTTTCTTT,CASSLSVTGRTEAFF
many,TRBV12-3/TRBV12-4,TRBJ2-7,TRBD1,TGTGCCAGCAGTTTGAACAGGGGGTTCTCCTACGAGCAGTACTTC,CASSLNRGFSYEQYF
once,TRBV6-1,TRBJ1-5,TRBD1,TGTGCCAGCAGTGAGGCGGACAGGGACTACAATCAGCCCCAGCATTTT,CASSEADRDYNQPQHF
-,TRBV28,TRBJ2-7,-,TGTGCCAGCGAATCCCCCGGAGGAGCTACCCAGCAGTACTTC,CASESPGGATQQYF
many,TRBV12-3/TRBV12-4,TRBJ1-1,-,TGTGCCAGCAGTTTTACCGGGTCCTGGGAGACTGAAGCTTTCTTT,CASSFTGSWETEAFF
many,TRBV7-6,TRBJ1-4,-,TGTGCCAGCAGTACCGACATAGGCGCTAATGAAAAACTGTTTTTT,CASSTDIGANEKLFF
many,TRBV12-3/TRBV12-4,TRBJ2-2,TRBD1,TGTGCCAGCAGTGCCCGGGACAGGGGTTTGTCCGGGGAGCTGTTTTTT,CASSARDRGLSGELFF
many,TRBV5-1,TRBJ2-1,-,TGCGCCAGCAGCTTGGTAGGTTATTCCTACAATGAGCAGTTCTTC,CASSLVGYSYNEQFF
few,TRBV20-1,TRBJ2-7,TRBD1,TGCAGTGCTAGTCCTAGACAGGGGGATGAGCAGTACTTC,CSASPRQGDEQYF
-,TRBV4-2,TRBJ2-1,-,TGTGCCAGGGGCCCCGGAAACAATGAGCAGTTCTTC,CARGPGNNEQFF
few,TRBV28,TRBJ2-7,-,TGTGCCAGCAGTTCACAGCGAACACTATCCTACGAGCAGTACTTC,CASSSQRTLSYEQYF
many,TRBV6-2/TRBV6-3,TRBJ2-6,-,TGTGCCAGCAGTTCTCAGGGTAGGGCCAACGTCCTGACTTTC,CASSSQGRANVLTF
-,TRBV11-2,TRBJ2-7,TRBD1,TGTGCCAGCAGCTTAGATCAGGGACAGGCCTACGAGCAGTACTTC,CASSLDQGQAYEQYF
many,TRBV12-3/TRBV12-4,TRBJ1-2,TRBD1,TGTGCCAGCAGCAAACAGGGGGCTCACGGCTACACCTTC,CASSKQGAHGYTF
few,TRBV9,TRBJ2-1,TRBD2,TGTGCCAGCAGCGTAGCTGTAGCGGGGGGTTCCTACAATGAGCAGTTCTTC,CASSVAVAGGSYNEQFF
-,TRBV19,TRBJ2-1,-,TGTGCCAGTAGTATAGCTCATGAGCAGTTCTTC,CASSIAHEQFF
many,TRBV20-1,TRBJ2-7,-,TGCAGTGCCCTTCTCCCTCAAAGGGTTTCCTACGAGCAGTACTTC,CSALLPQRVSYEQYF
few,TRBV5-1,TRBJ2-3,-,TGCGCCAGCAGCTTGGGGTCGTTCACAGATACGCAGTATTTT,CASSLGSFTDTQYF
many,TRBV10-3,TRBJ2-2,TRBD1,TGTGCCATCAGTGTTGGGCAGGGGGACACCGGGGAGCTGTTTTTT,CAISVGQGDTGELFF
-,TRBV6-1,TRBJ2-6,-,TGTGCCAGCAGTGAAGGCGCCCACAGGGTCTCTGGGGCCAACGTCCTGACTTTC,CASSEGAHRVSGANVLTF
many,TRBV5-1,TRBJ2-3,TRBD1,TGCGCCAGCAGCTCCGGGACAGGGGTTAACACAGATACGCAGTATTTT,CASSSGTGVNTDTQYF
many,TRBV5-1,TRBJ1-2,TRBD1,TGCGCCAGCCAACGGACAGGGGACTATGGCTACACCTTC,CASQRTGDYGYTF